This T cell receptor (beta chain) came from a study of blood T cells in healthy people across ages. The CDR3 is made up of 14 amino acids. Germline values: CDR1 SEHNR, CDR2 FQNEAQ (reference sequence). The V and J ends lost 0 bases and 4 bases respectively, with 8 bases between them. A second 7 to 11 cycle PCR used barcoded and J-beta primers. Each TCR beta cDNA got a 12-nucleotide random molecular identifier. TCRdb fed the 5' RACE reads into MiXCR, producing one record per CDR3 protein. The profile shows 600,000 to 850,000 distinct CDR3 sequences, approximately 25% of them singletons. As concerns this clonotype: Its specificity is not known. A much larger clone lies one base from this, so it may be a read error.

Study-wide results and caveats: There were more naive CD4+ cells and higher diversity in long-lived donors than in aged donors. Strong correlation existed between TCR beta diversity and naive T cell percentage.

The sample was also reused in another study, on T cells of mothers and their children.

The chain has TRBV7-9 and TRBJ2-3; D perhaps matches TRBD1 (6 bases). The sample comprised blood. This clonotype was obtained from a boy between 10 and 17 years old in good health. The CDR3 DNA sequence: TGTGCCAGCAGCTTAGCGGGGGCCCCAGATACGCAGTATTTT. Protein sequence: CASSLAGAPDTQYF. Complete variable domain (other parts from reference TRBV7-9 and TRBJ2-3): DTGVSQNPRHKITKRGQNVTFRCDPISEHNRLYWYRQTLGQGPEFLTYFQNEAQLEKSRLLSDRFSAERPKGSFSTLEIQRTEQGDSAMYLCASSLAGAPDTQYFGPGTRLTVL.